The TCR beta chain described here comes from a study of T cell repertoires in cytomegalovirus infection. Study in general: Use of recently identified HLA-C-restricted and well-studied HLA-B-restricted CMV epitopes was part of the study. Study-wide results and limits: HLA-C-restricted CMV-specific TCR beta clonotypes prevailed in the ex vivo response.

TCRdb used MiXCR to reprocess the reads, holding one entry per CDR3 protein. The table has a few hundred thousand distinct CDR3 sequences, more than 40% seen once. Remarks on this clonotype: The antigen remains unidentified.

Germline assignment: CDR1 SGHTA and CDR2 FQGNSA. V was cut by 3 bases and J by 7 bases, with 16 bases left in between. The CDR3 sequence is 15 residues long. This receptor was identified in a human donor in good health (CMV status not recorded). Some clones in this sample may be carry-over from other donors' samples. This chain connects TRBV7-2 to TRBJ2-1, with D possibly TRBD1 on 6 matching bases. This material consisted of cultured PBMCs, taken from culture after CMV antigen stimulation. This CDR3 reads CASSLGASVGNEQFF. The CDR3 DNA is TGTGCCAGCAGCTTGGGGGCCTCCGTAGGGAATGAGCAGTTCTTC. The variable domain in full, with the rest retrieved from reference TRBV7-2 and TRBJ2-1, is GAGVSQSPSNKVTEKGKDVELRCDPISGHTALYWYRQSLGQGLEFLIYFQGNSAPDKSGLPSDRFSAERTGGSVSTLTIQRTQQEDSAVYLCASSLGASVGNEQFFGPGTRLTVL.